Presented here are 27 T cell receptor beta chains from one specimen sequenced in a study of CD8+ T cells in alopecia areata. Isolated RNA was reverse transcribed into cDNA used as the sequencing template. Using immunoSEQ multiplex PCR, the repertoire was profiled, and TCRdb retains in-frame clones only, with some absent. The sample consists of about 37,000 clones, around half of them appearing once. CD4+ cells belonging to about five patients, who were in the biomarker study, were further sorted into CD25+CD127- cells. Sequences were obtained from CD4+ Tregs sorted from blood. Receptors originate from a human donor with alopecia areata.

This clone was observed a handful of times. This chain links TRBV7-2 with TRBJ2-5; 7 positions match TRBD1. Germline V gives CDR1 SGHTA, CDR2 FQGNSA. V was clipped by 5 bases and J by 2 bases; unmatched bases: 11. This CDR3 region has 16 residues. The CDR3 protein is CASSTATGTLQETQYF. The DNA for the CDR3 is TGTGCCAGCAGCACGGCGACAGGGACACTTCAAGAGACCCAGTACTTC.

As DNA, the CDR3 is TGTGCCAGCACCCCGTACGCTGAAGAGACCCAGTACTTC. This translates into CASTPYAEETQYF. The chain combines TRBV7-8 with TRBJ2-5; D is uncertain. CDR1 is SGHVS, CDR2 FQNEAQ, per germline. This CDR3 region has 13 residues. Trimming took 7 bases from V and 3 from J, leaving 12 bases between them. The complete variable domain, with remaining parts taken from reference TRBV7-8 and TRBJ2-5, reads GAGVSQSPRYKVAKRGQDVALRCDPISGHVSLFWYQQALGQGPEFLTYFQNEAQLDKSGLPSDRFFAERPEGSVSTLKIQRTQQEDSAVYLCASTPYAEETQYFGPGTRLLVL.

This clone was seen more than once but under ten times. J is TRBJ2-7 and V is TRBV7-3; D possibly uses TRBD1 or TRBD2 (7 bases each). The V and J ends lost 5 bases and 6 bases respectively, with 20 bases between them. This CDR3 has 15 residues. Germline V gene sequence: CDR1 SGHTA, CDR2 FQGTGA. The CDR3 protein is CASSLGGTVTTEQYF. The CDR3 DNA follows: TGTGCCAGCAGCCTGGGGGGGACAGTTACCACCGAGCAGTACTTC.

V usage is TRBV4-2 and J usage is TRBJ2-5; tentatively, D is TRBD2 (6 bases). The J call is doubtful: the DNA matches TRBJ2-7 better. CDR3 length: 14 amino acids. Per the germline V gene, CDR1 is LGHNA and CDR2 is YNFKEQ. CDR3 bases: TGTGCCAGCAGCCAGGTGGGGCGGGGCTACGAGCAGTACTTC. Its translation is CASSQVGRGYEQYF.

In its sample, this clone is medium-sized (0.01 to 0.1%). The chain recombines TRBV9 with TRBJ2-7; D may correspond to TRBD1 or TRBD2 (5 bases each). The CDR3 spans 14 residues. Germline loops: CDR1 SGDLS, CDR2 YYNGEE. V gave up 0 bases and J gave up 5 bases, with 12 bases separating them. CDR3 bases: TGTGCCAGCAGCGTAGCGGCAGGGCGGGACGAGCAGTACTTC. It translates to CASSVAAGRDEQYF. Full variable domain (rest looked up from reference TRBV9 and TRBJ2-7): DSGVTQTPKHLITATGQRVTLRCSPRSGDLSVYWYQQSLDQGLQFLIQYYNGEERAKGNILERFSAQQFPDLHSELNLSSLELGDSALYFCASSVAAGRDEQYFGPGTRLTVT.

This clone is medium-sized (0.01 to 0.1%). This rearrangement joins TRBV7-2 to TRBJ1-5; weak D call: TRBD1 (6 bases). The CDR3 has 15 residues. The V gene's germline CDR1 is SGHTA and CDR2 FQGNSA. Trimming removed 3 bases from V and 6 bases from J, with 15 bases in between. CDR3 sequence: CASSLGLGAAQPQHF. In DNA form, the CDR3 reads TGTGCCAGCAGCTTGGGTTTGGGGGCAGCTCAGCCCCAGCATTTT.

The CDR3 sequence is CASSSHLRTSGRYSASYNEQFF. Written as DNA, the CDR3 is TGTGCCAGCAGTTCACATTTACGGACTAGCGGGAGGTATTCCGCCTCCTACAATGAGCAGTTCTTC. The chain is built from TRBV27 and TRBJ2-1; 14 bases are shared with TRBD2. This CDR3 comprises 22 residues. V was clipped by 4 bases and J by 0 bases; unmatched bases: 17. In germline, CDR1 is MNHEY, CDR2 SMNVEV (reference sequence).

This sequence joins TRBV7-2 and TRBJ2-7, with D unresolved. With 2 bases removed from V and 1 base from J, the gap between germline ends came to 12 bases. Germline CDR1 and CDR2: SGHTA and FQGNSA. CDR3 size: 15 residues. The CDR3 loop reads CASSLHPRVSYEQYF. The CDR3 DNA sequence: TGTGCCAGCAGCTTACACCCCCGGGTATCCTACGAGCAGTACTTC.

This clone was picked up a small number of times. The chain uses TRBV4-2 and TRBJ1-1; tentatively, D is TRBD1 (5 bases). CDR1 LGHNA and CDR2 YNFKEQ come from the germline V gene. V lost 6 bases, J lost 6 bases, and 11 bases lay in between. The CDR3 has 12 residues. CDR3 protein: CASRPQGAEAFF. DNA of the CDR3: TGTGCCAGCAGACCTCAGGGTGCTGAAGCTTTCTTT.

The chain joins TRBV5-4 to TRBJ2-3; 12 bases align to TRBD2. V shed 3 bases and J 4 bases; nucleotides not matched to a gene: 3. The CDR3 has 15 residues. The germline CDR1 and CDR2 sequences are SGHNT and YYREEE (reference sequence). The CDR3 nucleotides are TGTGCCAGCAGCTCAGGACTAGCGGGACCAGATACGCAGTATTTT. Amino acid sequence: CASSSGLAGPDTQYF.

This clone appeared once. This chain joins TRBV5-6 and TRBJ1-1; D call uncertain. This CDR3 comprises 11 residues. The germline V gene has CDR1 SGHDT and CDR2 YYEEEE. Trimming took 1 base from V and 5 from J, leaving 3 bases between them. The CDR3 here is CASSLSTEAFF. In nucleotides, the CDR3 is TGTGCCAGCAGCTTGTCTACTGAAGCTTTCTTT.

The CDR3 DNA reads TGCGCCAGCAGCTTGGGGGACAGTCGTTCAACTGAAGCTTTCTTT. Protein sequence: CASSLGDSRSTEAFF. The chain uses TRBV5-1 and TRBJ1-1; TRBD1 matches 7 bases. The germline gives CDR1 SGHRS, CDR2 YFSETQ. This CDR3 contains 15 residues. The trim removed 0 bases at V and 5 bases at J, leaving 7 bases unmatched.

This clone was seen a few times. The chain couples TRBV28 to TRBJ2-7; D perhaps matches TRBD2 (5 bases). Per the germline V gene, CDR1 is MDHEN and CDR2 is SYDVKM. Trimming stripped 5 bases from V and 6 bases from J, with 17 bases between. There are 14 residues in the CDR3. This CDR3 is CASSEDRTRLEQYF. Written as DNA, the CDR3 is TGTGCCAGCAGTGAGGACCGAACTAGGCTCGAGCAGTACTTC.

The V gene is TRBV14, the J gene TRBJ2-1; 11 bases line up with TRBD1. Trimming at V came to 2 bases and at J to 9 bases, leaving 6 bases not matched to a gene. This CDR3 comprises 15 residues. Germline-derived CDR1 and CDR2 are SGHDN and FVKESK. The CDR3 loop reads CASSQLDRGRGEQFF. The CDR3 bases are TGTGCCAGCAGCCAATTGGACAGGGGGCGCGGTGAGCAGTTCTTC.

The rearrangement uses TRBV10-3 and TRBJ1-1; TRBD1 matches at 8 bases. The germline V gene encodes CDR1 ENHRY and CDR2 SYGVKD. CDR3 size: 15 residues. Trimming removed 6 bases from V and 4 bases from J; junction bases left unmatched: 10. This CDR3 is CAISGQGGYGTEAFF. Here the CDR3 DNA reads TGTGCCATCAGCGGACAGGGAGGGTACGGCACTGAAGCTTTCTTT.

This clone was recorded a few times. V usage is TRBV2 and J usage is TRBJ1-3, with 10 bases that match TRBD1. Unmatched junction bases numbered 1, after V lost 8 bases and J lost 0 bases. CDR3 length: 14 residues. Germline values: CDR1 SNHLY, CDR2 FYNNEI. In DNA, the CDR3 is TGTGCCAGCCGGACAGGGGGCTCTGGAAACACCATATATTTT. Translation gives CASRTGGSGNTIYF.

The genes are TRBV7-2 and TRBJ2-1, with D perhaps matching TRBD1 (7 bases). Trimming removed 5 bases at V and 3 bases at J, with 20 bases between. This CDR3 region has 17 residues. Germline CDR1 and CDR2: SGHTA and FQGNSA. CDR3 sequence reads: CASSITPGGLIYNEQFF. CDR3 in DNA: TGTGCCAGCAGCATCACGCCAGGGGGGCTGATCTACAATGAGCAGTTCTTC.

The chain recombines TRBV10-3 with TRBJ1-1; TRBD1 is a possible D gene (6 bases). This CDR3 is 15 amino acids long. V was clipped by 10 bases and J by 5 bases, with 23 bases between them. Germline-derived CDR1 and CDR2 are ENHRY and SYGVKD. Written as DNA, the CDR3 is TGTGCCACTCACAAGGCGGACAGCCGAACAACTGAAGCTTTCTTT. Protein: CATHKADSRTTEAFF.

The CDR3 here is CASSSLAGSSYNEQFF. The CDR3 DNA sequence: TGTGCCAGCAGCTCACTAGCTGGGAGCTCCTACAATGAGCAGTTCTTC. The chain is built from TRBV28 and TRBJ2-1, with D tentatively TRBD2 (6 bases). Trimming cost V 6 bases and J 0 bases, with 15 bases left between them. Germline lookup yields CDR1 MDHEN and CDR2 SYDVKM. The CDR3 covers 16 residues. Together with reference TRBV28 and TRBJ2-1, the CDR3 gives the full variable domain: DVKVTQSSRYLVKRTGEKVFLECVQDMDHENMFWYRQDPGLGLRLIYFSYDVKMKEKGDIPEGYSVSREKKERFSLILESASTNQTSMYLCASSSLAGSSYNEQFFGPGTRLTVL.

This CDR3 reads CASSSPSPGTGGYTF. The CDR3 nucleotides read TGTGCCAGCAGTTCTCCCTCACCAGGGACAGGTGGCTACACCTTC. The chain is built from TRBV28 and TRBJ1-2; 8 bases fit TRBD1. Germline CDR1 is MDHEN and CDR2 is SYDVKM. There are 15 residues in the CDR3. V lost 4 bases, J lost 7 bases, and 11 bases stayed unmatched.

The V gene is TRBV5-1, the J gene TRBJ2-1, with 12 bases fitting TRBD2. Germline CDR1 SGHRS, CDR2 YFSETQ. J gave up 9 bases and V 4 bases, and 5 bases lay outside the gene matches. The CDR3 is made up of 14 amino acids. The DNA of the CDR3 is TGCGCCAGCAGCCCCCTAGCGGGAGGGGGTGAGCAGTTCTTC. Amino acids: CASSPLAGGGEQFF.

The chain couples TRBV19 to TRBJ2-4, with D uncertain. CDR1 and CDR2 (germline): LNHDA, SQIVND (reference sequence). The CDR3 totals 16 residues. V was cut by 3 bases and J by 0 bases, with 12 bases left in between. CDR3 bases: TGTGCCAGTAGTATGGTTGGTACCCTAGCCAAAAACATTCAGTACTTC. Translated: CASSMVGTLAKNIQYF.

This clone was seen a handful of times. This rearrangement joins TRBV23-1 to TRBJ2-5, with 11 bases lining up with TRBD2. TRBV23-1 is labeled an ORF, and its function is uncertain. The ends lost 8 bases at V and 2 bases at J; junction bases unmatched: 10. The CDR3 extends over 16 amino acids. CDR3 nucleotides: TGCGCCAGCTGCCCCGGGGCTAGCGGGGGGCAAGAGACCCAGTACTTC. Its protein product is CASCPGASGGQETQYF.

In its sample, this clone was seen a few times. The V gene is TRBV5-5, the J gene TRBJ2-3; D is perhaps TRBD2 (6 bases). Germline loops: CDR1 SGHKS, CDR2 YYEKEE (reference sequence). The germline V and J ends were trimmed by 0 bases and 4 bases, with 9 bases remaining between them. The CDR3 sequence is 14 residues long. The CDR3 coding sequence is TGTGCCAGCAGCTTGGGTCGGGAGCCAGATACGCAGTATTTT. Translated, it gives CASSLGREPDTQYF. The complete variable domain, with remaining parts taken from reference TRBV5-5 and TRBJ2-3, reads DAGVTQSPTHLIKTRGQQVTLRCSPISGHKSVSWYQQVLGQGPQFIFQYYEKEERGRGNFPDRFSARQFPNYSSELNVNALLLGDSALYLCASSLGREPDTQYFGPGTRLTVL.

The chain has TRBV7-6 and TRBJ2-3; D gene ambiguous. V was shortened by 3 bases and J by 12 bases, with 13 bases between the two germline ends. Germline CDR1 reads SGHVS; CDR2 reads FNYEAQ. The CDR3 has 12 residues. CDR3 in amino acids: CASSLVAVQQYF. The CDR3 DNA is TGTGCCAGCAGCTTGGTCGCAGTTCAACAGTATTTT.

The chain carries TRBV20-1 and TRBJ2-5; D call uncertain. The V end was cut by 0 bases, the J end by 4 bases, with 0 bases between. CDR1 and CDR2 from the germline V gene are DFQATT and SNEGSKA (reference sequence). The CDR3 runs to 10 residues. The CDR3 nucleotides are TGCAGTGCTAGAGAAGAGACCCAGTACTTC. Protein product: CSAREETQYF.

The chain combines TRBV19 with TRBJ2-5; D not certain. Germline V lookup: CDR1 LNHDA, CDR2 SQIVND (reference sequence). V lost 6 bases to trimming and J lost 4 bases, with 18 bases between them. This CDR3 contains 15 residues. CDR3 nucleotides: TGTGCCAGTAGCCCTCCGGACCCGCCCAGAGAGACCCAGTACTTC. Encoded protein: CASSPPDPPRETQYF. Drawing the rest from reference TRBV19 and TRBJ2-5, the complete variable domain is DGGITQSPKYLFRKEGQNVTLSCEQNLNHDAMYWYRQDPGQGLRLIYYSQIVNDFQKGDIAEGYSVSREKKESFPLTVTSAQKNPTAFYLCASSPPDPPRETQYFGPGTRLLVL.